One sample yielded the 12 T cell receptor beta chains listed below, sequenced in a study of T cell responses to AZD1222 COVID-19 vaccine. The method was immunoSEQ multiplex PCR; TCRdb's version includes in-frame clones alone and lacks a portion of them. Of 90,000 to 110,000 clones in the sample, about 89% were seen once. Specimen: peripheral blood, collected 28 days after the second AZD1222 dose. Every receptor here comes from an adult who received the AZD1222 COVID-19 vaccine.

This chain links TRBV6-2 or TRBV6-3 with TRBJ1-6; D is uncertain. CDR3 size: 13 residues. Germline assignment: CDR1 MNHEY and CDR2 SVGEGT. Trimming shortened V by 5 bases and J by 6 bases, and 8 bases separated the two germline ends. CDR3 amino acids: CASSRQVNSPLHF. DNA for the CDR3: TGTGCCAGCAGTCGGCAGGTTAATTCACCCCTCCACTTT.

This chain uses TRBV24-1 with TRBJ2-7, with unresolved D. The CDR3 is 15 residues long. V gave up 6 bases and J gave up 3 bases, with 17 bases separating them. Germline CDR1 KGHDR, CDR2 SFDVKD. The DNA of the CDR3 is TGTGCCACCAGTCTTAACGACGTTCTGTTCTACGAGCAGTACTTC. It encodes CATSLNDVLFYEQYF.

The chain links TRBV6-5 to TRBJ2-2; D uncertain. The CDR3 runs to 15 residues. Per the germline V gene, CDR1 is MNHEY and CDR2 is SVGAGI. Trimming removed 0 bases from V and 6 bases from J, with 11 bases in between. The CDR3 bases are TGTGCCAGCAGTTACTCGACATTATTGGCCGGGGAGCTGTTTTTT. Translating gives CASSYSTLLAGELFF.

V usage is TRBV4-3 and J usage is TRBJ2-1, with D possibly TRBD1 on 5 matching bases. This CDR3 is built from 15 residues. V lost 0 bases to trimming and J lost 4 bases, with 10 bases between them. The germline CDR1 and CDR2 sequences are LGHNA and YSLEER. The CDR3 nucleotides read TGCGCCAGCAGCCAAGAGGGGCAGAGATACAATGAGCAGTTCTTC. Translating gives CASSQEGQRYNEQFF.

The chain is built from TRBV5-1 and TRBJ1-2; possible D gene TRBD1, 6 bases. Trimming shortened V by 4 bases and J by 3 bases, and 13 bases separated the two germline ends. From germline, CDR1 is SGHRS and CDR2 YFSETQ. CDR3 size: 14 residues. The CDR3 DNA reads TGCGCCAGCAGCGCCGAAGGGGGGGACTATGGCTACACCTTC. It codes for CASSAEGGDYGYTF.

The rearrangement joins TRBV14 to TRBJ2-7; no clear D. V was shortened by 2 bases and J by 4 bases, with 3 bases between the two germline ends. Germline lookup yields CDR1 SGHDN and CDR2 FVKESK. The CDR3 totals 11 residues. The DNA of the CDR3 is TGTGCCAGCAGCCAATTGTACGAGCAGTACTTC. Translation: CASSQLYEQYF.

The chain couples TRBV7-9 to TRBJ2-2, with D possibly called TRBD1 or TRBD2 (5 bases each). The germline gives CDR1 SEHNR, CDR2 FQNEAQ (reference sequence). The CDR3 length is 17 residues. V gave up 1 base and J gave up 1 base, with 13 bases separating them. The DNA for the CDR3 is TGTGCCAGCAGCTTAGGAATGGGGGTTTTGAACACCGGGGAGCTGTTTTTT. Translated: CASSLGMGVLNTGELFF.

This CDR3 is CASSWPGGNQPQHF. CDR3 DNA sequence: TGTGCCAGCAGTTGGCCAGGGGGGAATCAGCCCCAGCATTTT. This chain uses TRBV6-2 or TRBV6-3 with TRBJ1-5, with 7 bases aligning to TRBD1. After removal of 4 bases from V and 4 bases from J, the junction contained 4 bases not matched to a gene. Germline values: CDR1 MNHEY, CDR2 SVGEGT. The CDR3 sequence is 14 residues long.

The chain joins TRBV6-5 to TRBJ2-3; unclear D gene. V was clipped by 0 bases and J by 7 bases, with 14 bases between them. The CDR3 extends over 15 amino acids. CDR1 is MNHEY and CDR2 is SVGAGI in the germline V gene. CDR3 DNA sequence: TGTGCCAGCAGTTACTCGAATCAGGCGGCTTATACGCAGTATTTT. Translated: CASSYSNQAAYTQYF.

The chain recombines TRBV7-2 with TRBJ1-1; D ambiguous. Per germline, CDR1 SGHTA and CDR2 FQGNSA. This CDR3 spans 15 amino acids. V shed 1 base and J shed 1 base, with 10 bases lying between them. In DNA, the CDR3 is TGTGCCAGCAGCTTAGAACAAAGAGGGAACACTGAAGCTTTCTTT. As protein: CASSLEQRGNTEAFF.

The chain couples TRBV2 to TRBJ2-7; 7 nucleotides agree with TRBD1. CDR1 is SNHLY and CDR2 is FYNNEI in the germline V gene. Trimming removed 6 bases from V and 0 bases from J; junction bases left unmatched: 11. This CDR3 contains 16 residues. For the CDR3, the DNA is TGTGCCAGCAGCAGGGAGACAGGGATCAGCTCCTACGAGCAGTACTTC. Its translation: CASSRETGISSYEQYF.

This chain joins TRBV18 and TRBJ2-7; D remains unclear. Between the trimmed V and J ends, which lost 2 bases and 6 bases, there was a span of 11 bases. CDR1 is KGHSH and CDR2 is LQKENI in the germline V gene. The CDR3 extends over 13 amino acids. CDR3 nucleotide sequence: TGTGCCAGCTCACCATCACGATGGGCCGAGCAGTACTTC. The encoded protein is CASSPSRWAEQYF.